This record concerns one T cell receptor beta chain sequence. The data stem from a study of blood T cell repertoires in COVID-19. Study at large: Material from acute and convalescent COVID-19 was sourced from the United States, Italy and Spain.

In the authors' workflow: The authors estimated nucleated cell counts from reference gene primer amplification. Some clones are missing from TCRdb's copy, which holds only in-frame ones; the method was immunoSEQ multiplex PCR. The DNA gave D and trimming, while V, J and clone size come from that table. The data contain around 150,000 clones, around 89% of them singletons. This CDR3 has 14 residues. The V gene's germline CDR1 is MNHEY and CDR2 SVGAGI. V lost 2 bases, J lost 7 bases, and 9 bases lay in between. V is TRBV6-5 and J is TRBJ1-6; D unresolved. The clonotype was recovered from a man in his fifties or sixties with acute or convalescent COVID-19. Sequencing was carried out using peripheral blood. Written as DNA, the CDR3 is TGTGCCAGCAGTTACGGGAGGTACAATTCACCCCTCCACTTT. It yields the protein CASSYGRYNSPLHF.